The clone carrying this T cell receptor beta chain was found a few times. Antigen specificity is unknown. This record belongs to a study of beta chain features in type 1 diabetes. Study-wide results and limits: Patients and controls would share equally any PCR tilt toward shorter templates. The study found moderately but significantly shorter TCRB CDR3s in all four CD4+ subsets of Type 1 diabetes patients.

The germline V gene encodes CDR1 MGHRA and CDR2 YSYEKL. The CDR3 sequence is 19 residues long. The J segment lost 0 bases and the V segment lost 4 bases, leaving 7 bases of the junction unmatched. Of the isolated RNA, all was reverse transcribed, and so the sequenced material was expressed TCRB transcripts. Data came from immunoSEQ multiplex PCR; TCRdb stores just in-frame clones and leaves some out. The sample includes approximately 170,000 clones, 7.5% to 9.5% seen only once; the top ten take less than 3%. Donors underwent one heparinised blood draw, around 120 mL on average. The authors sorted CD4+ naive, central memory, regulatory and stem cell-like memory cells via CD45RO/CCR7/CD25/CD127/CD95/CD27.

The sequence came from a woman between 18 and 29 years old in good health. The chain recombines TRBV4-1 with TRBJ2-6, with 12 bases fitting TRBD2. Sequences were obtained from central memory CD4+ T cells from blood. The CDR3 region has the DNA TGCGCCAGCAGCCCGGGACTAGCGGGCCTCCGCTCTGGGGCCAACGTCCTGACTTTC. Translated, it gives CASSPGLAGLRSGANVLTF.